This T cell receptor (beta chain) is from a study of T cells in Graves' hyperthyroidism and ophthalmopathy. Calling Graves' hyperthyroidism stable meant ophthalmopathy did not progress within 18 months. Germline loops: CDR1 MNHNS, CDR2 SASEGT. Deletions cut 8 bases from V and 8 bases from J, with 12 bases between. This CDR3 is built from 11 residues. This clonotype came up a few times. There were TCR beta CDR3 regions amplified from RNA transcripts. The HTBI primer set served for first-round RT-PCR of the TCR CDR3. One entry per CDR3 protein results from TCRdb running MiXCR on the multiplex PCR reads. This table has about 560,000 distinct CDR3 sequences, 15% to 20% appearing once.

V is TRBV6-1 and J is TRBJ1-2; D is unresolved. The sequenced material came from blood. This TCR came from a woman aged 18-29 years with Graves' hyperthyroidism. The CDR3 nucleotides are TGTGCCAGCCGGAGAGAGGGCGGCTACACCTTC. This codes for CASRREGGYTF.